A selection of T cell receptor beta chains follows, all from one sample in a study of blood T cell repertoires in COVID-19. Generated by immunoSEQ multiplex PCR, the TCRdb table keeps only in-frame clones and is missing some. The repertoire has about 360,000 clones, 70% to 85% of them found once; the top ten carry more than 0.95%. The sequenced sample consisted of peripheral blood. The receptors stem from a human donor with acute or convalescent COVID-19. The donor label of this sample is uncertain. Both conserved end residues are part of each CDR3. Fields, in order: J gene, D gene, clone size, CDR3 length, V gene, CDR3 DNA, CDR3 protein. The D gene is left open where the match is weak. Only some rows state a clone size, as once, few, many or a class for expanded clones.

j_call: TRBJ2-1; d_call: .; clone_size: .; cdr3_length: 12; v_call: TRBV30; cdr3_nt: TGTGCCTGGACTTGGCGGTCCAATGAGCAGTTCTTC; cdr3_aa: CAWTWRSNEQFF
j_call: TRBJ2-7; d_call: TRBD2; clone_size: .; cdr3_length: 13; v_call: TRBV6-5; cdr3_nt: TGTGCCAGCAGTAGGGACTACCGCTACGAGCAGTACTTC; cdr3_aa: CASSRDYRYEQYF
j_call: TRBJ1-1; d_call: TRBD1; clone_size: .; cdr3_length: 13; v_call: TRBV30; cdr3_nt: TGTGCGAGGGACAGGGGATCAAACACTGAAGCTTTCTTT; cdr3_aa: CARDRGSNTEAFF
j_call: TRBJ2-7; d_call: .; clone_size: .; cdr3_length: 13; v_call: TRBV5-8; cdr3_nt: TGTGCCAGCAGCACAAATGTCGGGTACGAGCAGTACTTC; cdr3_aa: CASSTNVGYEQYF
j_call: TRBJ1-1; d_call: TRBD1; clone_size: .; cdr3_length: 12; v_call: TRBV6-5; cdr3_nt: TGTGCCAGCCAGGGGGTTTTGACTGAAGCTTTCTTT; cdr3_aa: CASQGVLTEAFF
j_call: TRBJ2-5; d_call: .; clone_size: .; cdr3_length: 16; v_call: TRBV18; cdr3_nt: TGTGCCAGCTCACCATCCCTAAGACAGGGAGGAGAGACCCAGTACTTC; cdr3_aa: CASSPSLRQGGETQYF
j_call: TRBJ1-6; d_call: .; clone_size: few; cdr3_length: 16; v_call: TRBV3-1/TRBV3-2; cdr3_nt: TGTGCCAGCAGCCCATACCGGGACACGGTTTGGTCACCCCTCCACTTT; cdr3_aa: CASSPYRDTVWSPLHF
j_call: TRBJ1-4; d_call: .; clone_size: few; cdr3_length: 14; v_call: TRBV7-9; cdr3_nt: TGTGCCAGCAGCTTGGCAGGTTCTAATGAAAAACTGTTTTTT; cdr3_aa: CASSLAGSNEKLFF
j_call: TRBJ2-1; d_call: .; clone_size: .; cdr3_length: 15; v_call: TRBV12-1; cdr3_nt: TGTGCCAGCAGCTGGCCTACCTACGGACTGTCGGAGCAGTTCTTC; cdr3_aa: CASSWPTYGLSEQFF
j_call: TRBJ1-2; d_call: TRBD1; clone_size: once; cdr3_length: 15; v_call: TRBV2; cdr3_nt: TGTGCCAGCAGTGTTGACAGGGGGCGGTACTATGGCTACACCTTC; cdr3_aa: CASSVDRGRYYGYTF
j_call: TRBJ2-3; d_call: TRBD1; clone_size: .; cdr3_length: 16; v_call: TRBV19; cdr3_nt: TGTGCCAGTGCAAGATTGGACAGGGGAGTCGCAGATACGCAGTATTTT; cdr3_aa: CASARLDRGVADTQYF
j_call: TRBJ1-3; d_call: TRBD1; clone_size: once; cdr3_length: 14; v_call: TRBV7-6; cdr3_nt: TGTGCCAGCAGCCGTAACAGGGGTGGAAACACCATATATTTT; cdr3_aa: CASSRNRGGNTIYF
j_call: TRBJ1-1; d_call: .; clone_size: .; cdr3_length: 16; v_call: TRBV28; cdr3_nt: TGTGCCAGCAGTTTCGTTCTCGGTGCCCCAAACACTGAAGCTTTCTTT; cdr3_aa: CASSFVLGAPNTEAFF
j_call: TRBJ1-2; d_call: .; clone_size: .; cdr3_length: 15; v_call: TRBV5-1; cdr3_nt: TGCGCCAGCAGCTTGGAGTCAGGGGTGTTGTACGGCTACACCTTC; cdr3_aa: CASSLESGVLYGYTF
j_call: TRBJ1-4; d_call: TRBD1; clone_size: .; cdr3_length: 13; v_call: TRBV10-2; cdr3_nt: TGCGCCAGCGCCGGGACAGCTAATGAAAAACTGTTTTTT; cdr3_aa: CASAGTANEKLFF
j_call: TRBJ1-2; d_call: TRBD1; clone_size: .; cdr3_length: 15; v_call: TRBV5-6; cdr3_nt: TGTGCCAGCAGCACCTCGGGACAGCGACCTGGTGGCTACACCTTC; cdr3_aa: CASSTSGQRPGGYTF
j_call: TRBJ2-3; d_call: .; clone_size: .; cdr3_length: 15; v_call: TRBV3-1/TRBV3-2; cdr3_nt: TGTGCCAGCAGCCTTGGTACCCTAAGCACAGATACGCAGTATTTT; cdr3_aa: CASSLGTLSTDTQYF
j_call: TRBJ2-7; d_call: .; clone_size: .; cdr3_length: 18; v_call: TRBV1; cdr3_nt: TGCACCAGCAGCCAAGCTTCAGGTGGAAGAAATTGCTCCTACGAGCAGTACTTC; cdr3_aa: CTSSQASGGRNCSYEQYF
j_call: TRBJ1-2; d_call: .; clone_size: once; cdr3_length: 14; v_call: TRBV7-9; cdr3_nt: TGTGCCAGCAGCACGGACTCTCCGGGGTATGGCTACACCTTC; cdr3_aa: CASSTDSPGYGYTF
j_call: TRBJ2-7; d_call: .; clone_size: .; cdr3_length: 15; v_call: TRBV7-6; cdr3_nt: TGTGCCAGCAGTCGCGGGATTCCCCCTCTCTACGAGCAGTACTTC; cdr3_aa: CASSRGIPPLYEQYF
j_call: TRBJ2-5; d_call: .; clone_size: .; cdr3_length: 13; v_call: TRBV10-3; cdr3_nt: TGTGCCATCAGTGATCGGGGTTCAGAGACCCAGTACTTC; cdr3_aa: CAISDRGSETQYF
j_call: TRBJ1-3; d_call: TRBD1; clone_size: .; cdr3_length: 15; v_call: TRBV28; cdr3_nt: TGTGCCAGCAGTTTCCCTGGGACAGTTGGAAACACCATATATTTT; cdr3_aa: CASSFPGTVGNTIYF
j_call: TRBJ1-5; d_call: .; clone_size: .; cdr3_length: 16; v_call: TRBV28; cdr3_nt: TGTGCCAGCAGTTTAAATCCGGCCAGGGAATATCAGCCCCAGCATTTT; cdr3_aa: CASSLNPAREYQPQHF
j_call: TRBJ1-2; d_call: .; clone_size: .; cdr3_length: 11; v_call: TRBV28; cdr3_nt: TGTGCCAGCAGGCGGAGCTATGGCTACACCTTC; cdr3_aa: CASRRSYGYTF
j_call: TRBJ1-2; d_call: TRBD1; clone_size: .; cdr3_length: 15; v_call: TRBV7-2; cdr3_nt: TGTGCCAGCAGCTCCTACGGACAGGGTAGAGGAGGCTACACCTTC; cdr3_aa: CASSSYGQGRGGYTF
j_call: TRBJ1-1; d_call: .; clone_size: few; cdr3_length: 11; v_call: TRBV6-5; cdr3_nt: TGTGCCAGCATAGAGGACACTGAAGCTTTCTTT; cdr3_aa: CASIEDTEAFF
j_call: TRBJ1-2; d_call: .; clone_size: .; cdr3_length: 14; v_call: TRBV19; cdr3_nt: TGTGCCAGTAGTCCTCCCGTAACTAACTATGGCTACACCTTC; cdr3_aa: CASSPPVTNYGYTF
j_call: TRBJ2-3; d_call: .; clone_size: .; cdr3_length: 20; v_call: TRBV4-2; cdr3_nt: TGTGCCAGCAGCCAAGATCGGGCCATTAGGGGGGGGACGTTCCGCGATACGCAGTATTTT; cdr3_aa: CASSQDRAIRGGTFRDTQYF
j_call: TRBJ2-1; d_call: TRBD1; clone_size: .; cdr3_length: 15; v_call: TRBV2; cdr3_nt: TGTGCCAGCAGGAGGACAGGGGGCGGGTTACATGAGCAGTTCTTC; cdr3_aa: CASRRTGGGLHEQFF
j_call: TRBJ2-5; d_call: .; clone_size: .; cdr3_length: 12; v_call: TRBV5-4; cdr3_nt: TGTGCCAGCAGCCTGAGAGGGGAGACCCAGTACTTC; cdr3_aa: CASSLRGETQYF
j_call: TRBJ2-1; d_call: TRBD2; clone_size: .; cdr3_length: 16; v_call: TRBV2; cdr3_nt: TGTGCCAGCCACAGACTAGCGGGGGGATTTAACAATGAGCAGTTCTTC; cdr3_aa: CASHRLAGGFNNEQFF